The clone carrying this T cell receptor beta chain has more than one count but fewer than ten. Its target is unknown. This entry comes from a study of HIV-infected children after antiretroviral therapy interruption. Turning to the study itself: Weeks 0, 12, interruption end (24 or 48), and about 3 years post-study gave interruption-arm samples. Weeks 0, 48 and 150 were sampled under continuous treatment.

Study outcomes and limitations: Naive CD4+ Gini coefficient rose by interruption end, suggesting clonal expansion.

Between the trimmed V and J ends, which lost 1 base and 6 bases, there was a span of 3 bases. Germline CDR1 and CDR2: SGHTA and FQGNSA. This CDR3 is built from 11 residues. Stated treatment: PENTA 11 planned treatment interruption arm or continuous ART arm. At least 24 weeks of at least three-drug ART, in children 2 to 15 years. The TCR library was built from RNA with a 3' RACE protocol and unique molecular identifiers. TCRdb independently ran MiXCR on the 3' RACE reads; one entry per CDR3 protein. This table holds around 41,000 distinct CDR3 sequences, about 6.5% found once. The material sequenced was CD45RA+ CD4+ T cells from PBMCs, pooled from several time points, taken from a donor given antiretroviral therapy, either interrupted or continuous. Documented subset: naive CD4+ CD45RA+ CD45RO- T cells. The chain uses TRBV7-2 and TRBJ1-2; D remains ambiguous. The clonotype originates from a pool of human donors with HIV. This CDR3 is CASSLENGYTF. The CDR3 nucleotides read TGTGCCAGCAGCTTAGAGAATGGCTACACCTTC.